These T cell receptor beta chains were read from a single sample in a study of T cells in localized non-small cell lung cancer. Measured with immunoSEQ multiplex PCR; TCRdb has only the in-frame clones, and not every one. The sample contains about 7,600 clones, 50% to 60% of which appear only once. The starting material was lymph node tissue, obtained before any cancer treatment. These receptors originate from a male donor older than 55 with stage I squamous cell lung carcinoma. Both conserved end residues are part of each CDR3. The D gene is left open where the match is weak. Clone size is stated in some rows and not others, as once, few, many or a class when expanded.

>-|TRBV6-4|TRBD1|TRBJ1-4
TGTGCCAGCAGTGAAATCGGGACAGGGGAAATCTATTTT
CASSEIGTGEIYF
>-|TRBV30|-|TRBJ1-2
TGTGCCTGGAGTGCCCCTCCAGGTGTCTATGGCTACACCTTC
CAWSAPPGVYGYTF
>-|TRBV29-1|-|TRBJ1-1
TGCAGCGCCGGGGCGGGATACACTGAAGCTTTCTTT
CSAGAGYTEAFF
>few|TRBV10-3|TRBD1|TRBJ2-3
TGTGCCATCAGTGAGTCGTACGGGACAGCCACAGATACGCAGTATTTT
CAISESYGTATDTQYF
>-|TRBV28|TRBD2|TRBJ2-1
TGTGCCAGCAGTTCCAAGACAGGACTAGCGGGAGTCTTAAGTGAGCAGTTCTTC
CASSSKTGLAGVLSEQFF
>few|TRBV6-8|-|TRBJ2-7
TGTGTCAGCAGTGACCCCAGGGGATCCTACGAGCAGTACTTC
CVSSDPRGSYEQYF
>once|TRBV18|-|TRBJ2-7
TGTGCCAGCTCCACCTCGGGGAACTACGAGCAGTACTTC
CASSTSGNYEQYF
>-|TRBV30|-|TRBJ1-3
TGTGCCTGGAGCGAAAGGGCCGACGACGCCATATATTTT
CAWSERADDAIYF
>-|TRBV6-8|-|TRBJ2-1
TGTGCCAGCGGAAGATTCCAAAGCTCCTACAATGAGCAGTTCTTC
CASGRFQSSYNEQFF
>-|TRBV6-8|TRBD1|TRBJ2-7
TGTGCCAGCAGTTACTCGACAGGGAACGAGCAGTACTTC
CASSYSTGNEQYF
>once|TRBV19|-|TRBJ1-2
TGTGCCAGTAGTATCGACCGTATCGGCTACACCTTC
CASSIDRIGYTF
>-|TRBV12-2|-|TRBJ2-1
TGTGCAAGTCGCCCCCGGGCCCGGAGGGATGAGCAGTTCTTC
CASRPRARRDEQFF
>-|TRBV9|-|TRBJ2-2
TGTGCCAGCAGCGTAGGCCCTAGCCCCGGGGAGCTGTTTTTT
CASSVGPSPGELFF
>-|TRBV6-8|-|TRBJ2-7
TGTGCCAGTGTCGGTTCGGCCACCTACGAGCAGTACTTC
CASVGSATYEQYF
>-|TRBV12-5|TRBD2|TRBJ2-3
TGTGCTAGTGGTTTGGGACTAGCGGGAGGACTCACAGATACGCAGTATTTT
CASGLGLAGGLTDTQYF
>-|TRBV15|-|TRBJ1-1
TGTGCCACCAGCAGAGTCGGGACTATTACTGAAGCTTTCTTT
CATSRVGTITEAFF
>once|TRBV30|-|TRBJ1-4
TGTGGAGCTACGGGCGCGGGTGAAAAACTGTTTTTT
CGATGAGEKLFF
>few|TRBV6-8|-|TRBJ2-2
TGTGCCGGCTGGGGAACGAACACCGGGGAGCTGTTTTTT
CAGWGTNTGELFF
>few|TRBV29-1|TRBD2|TRBJ2-3
TGCAGCGTTGAGCGGAGTAGCGGGAAGGGTACGCAGTATTTT
CSVERSSGKGTQYF
>few|TRBV15|TRBD2|TRBJ2-1
TGTGCCACCAGCAGCTCTCTAGCGGCGAATGAGCAGTTCTTC
CATSSSLAANEQFF
>-|TRBV30|TRBD1|TRBJ1-3
TGTGCCTGGACTTACAGGGGTGGAAACACCATATATTTT
CAWTYRGGNTIYF
>-|TRBV10-2|TRBD1|TRBJ1-1
TGCGCCAGCAGGGTCGGACAGGGTGGGGAAGCTTTCTTT
CASRVGQGGEAFF
>few|TRBV10-2|TRBD1|TRBJ2-2
TGCGCCAGCAGTAAAAGGGACAGCAACACCGGGGAGCTGTTTTTT
CASSKRDSNTGELFF
>-|TRBV19|-|TRBJ1-5
TGTGCCAGTGCTCACAGACAGTTCTATCAGCCCCAGCATTTT
CASAHRQFYQPQHF
>-|TRBV29-1|-|TRBJ1-3
TGCAGCGTTGAACCCAGGGACTCTGGAAACACCATATATTTT
CSVEPRDSGNTIYF
>-|TRBV11-3|-|TRBJ1-1
TGTGCCAGCAGCTCCGGGACACTCATGAACACTGAAGCTTTCTTT
CASSSGTLMNTEAFF
>-|TRBV5-1|-|TRBJ2-6
TGCGCCAGCAGCTTGGTTACAGGGCCTAGCTCTGGGGCCAACGTCCTGACTTTC
CASSLVTGPSSGANVLTF
>few|TRBV12-5|-|TRBJ1-5
TGTGCTAGTGGTTTACCCTCTCCGTCGGGAAGCAATCAGCCCCAGCATTTT
CASGLPSPSGSNQPQHF
>-|TRBV10-3|-|TRBJ1-2
TGTGCCAGCTCACCGCGGGACCGGCTCTATGGCTACACCTTC
CASSPRDRLYGYTF
>-|TRBV18|-|TRBJ1-2
TGTGCCAGCTCACCAACGGCAGGAGATGGCTACACCTTC
CASSPTAGDGYTF
>-|TRBV28|-|TRBJ2-7
TGTGCCAGCGGGGAGGTCCTCTCCTACGAGCAGTACTTC
CASGEVLSYEQYF
>-|TRBV5-1|TRBD1|TRBJ1-1
TGCGCCAGCAGACTAGGGGGCGGGAACACTGAAGCTTTCTTT
CASRLGGGNTEAFF
>-|TRBV5-1|TRBD1|TRBJ2-7
TGCGCCAGCAGCTTGGACGTTTGGGCGGGACAGGAACACTACGAGCAGTACTTC
CASSLDVWAGQEHYEQYF
>-|TRBV19|-|TRBJ1-5
TGTGCCAGTAGGTACGGACAAAATAGCAATCAGCCCCAGCATTTT
CASRYGQNSNQPQHF
>-|TRBV10-2|TRBD2|TRBJ2-2
TGCGCCAGCAGAGCGGGAGTTGAAACCGGGGAGCTGTTTTTT
CASRAGVETGELFF
>few|TRBV6-8|-|TRBJ1-1
TGTGCCAGCAGTTCCACATACACTGAAGCTTTCTTT
CASSSTYTEAFF
>once|TRBV29-1|-|TRBJ2-1
TGCAGCGGTTCCCAGGACCAAATCCCCAATGAGCAGTTCTTC
CSGSQDQIPNEQFF
>-|TRBV19|-|TRBJ2-2
TGTGCCAGTAACGACCGTACCGGGGAGCTGTTTTTT
CASNDRTGELFF
>-|TRBV18|TRBD1|TRBJ2-7
TGTGCCAGCTCCCCTTCCGGGACAGGGAAACAGTACTTC
CASSPSGTGKQYF
>-|TRBV29-1|-|TRBJ1-1
TGCAGCGCGACAGAGAACGTGAAAACTGAAGCTTTTTTT
CSATENVKTEAFF
>-|TRBV6-8|TRBD1|TRBJ1-2
TGTGCCAGCAGTTACGCGACAGGGGATGGCTACACCTTC
CASSYATGDGYTF
>few|TRBV9|TRBD2|TRBJ2-5
TGTGCCAACAGCGCAGCGGGACTCCTATCAGAGACCCAGTACTTC
CANSAAGLLSETQYF
>once|TRBV19|TRBD1|TRBJ1-2
TGTGCCAGTAGTAGGGGCCAGGGGGCTCGAGGCTACACCTTC
CASSRGQGARGYTF
>-|TRBV7-6|-|TRBJ2-1
TGTGCCAGCCGACAGTCGGGACCCCACAATGAGCAGTTCTTC
CASRQSGPHNEQFF
>-|TRBV29-1|TRBD2|TRBJ2-5
TGCAGCGGTGGAAGCGGGAGGGCCGGGGAGACCCAGTACTTC
CSGGSGRAGETQYF
>once|TRBV11-3|TRBD2|TRBJ2-7
TGTGCCAGCAGCCCCTCGGGACTAGCAGTCCACGAGCAGTACTTC
CASSPSGLAVHEQYF
>few|TRBV6-8|-|TRBJ1-2
TGTGCCAGCAGCCCTGATTCGAGGGGCTACACCTTC
CASSPDSRGYTF
>-|TRBV11-3|-|TRBJ1-5
TGTGCCAGCAGCTTAGTTCTGGGGACCGCTCAGCCCCAGCATTTT
CASSLVLGTAQPQHF
>-|TRBV9|TRBD2|TRBJ2-1
TGTGCCAGCAGTGAGACTAGCGGGAGAAGGTATGAGCAGTTCTTC
CASSETSGRRYEQFF
>few|TRBV18|-|TRBJ1-1
TGTGCCAGCTCACCAGGATATGGGTTGACTGAAGCTTTCTTT
CASSPGYGLTEAFF
>-|TRBV19|-|TRBJ1-1
TGTGCCAGTAGTACGGGGGTCAACACTGAAGCTTTCTTT
CASSTGVNTEAFF
>-|TRBV29-1|TRBD2|TRBJ2-1
TGCAGCGTTGGAGCGGGAGTGGCTAATGAGCAGTTCTTC
CSVGAGVANEQFF
>-|TRBV29-1|TRBD1|TRBJ1-5
TGCAGCGTTGGGGGACAGGGGGGCAATCAGCCCCAGCATTTT
CSVGGQGGNQPQHF
>-|TRBV5-1|-|TRBJ2-1
TGCGCCAGCAGCTTGGCGGCCAGGAGAAATGAGCAGTTCTTC
CASSLAARRNEQFF
>-|TRBV19|-|TRBJ2-7
TGTGCCAGTAGTATAACGGCAGGGTCCTACGAGCAGTACTTC
CASSITAGSYEQYF